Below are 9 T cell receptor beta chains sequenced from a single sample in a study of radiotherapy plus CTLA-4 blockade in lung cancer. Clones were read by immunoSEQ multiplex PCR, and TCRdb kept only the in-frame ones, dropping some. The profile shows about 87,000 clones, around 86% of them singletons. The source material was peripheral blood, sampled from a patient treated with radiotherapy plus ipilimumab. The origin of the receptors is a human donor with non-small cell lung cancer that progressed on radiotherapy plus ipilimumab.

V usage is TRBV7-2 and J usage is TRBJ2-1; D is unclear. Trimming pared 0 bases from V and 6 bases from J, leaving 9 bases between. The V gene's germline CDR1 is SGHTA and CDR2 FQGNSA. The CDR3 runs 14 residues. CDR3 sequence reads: CASSLAGWSNEQFF. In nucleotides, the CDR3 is TGTGCCAGCAGCTTAGCCGGCTGGTCCAATGAGCAGTTCTTC.

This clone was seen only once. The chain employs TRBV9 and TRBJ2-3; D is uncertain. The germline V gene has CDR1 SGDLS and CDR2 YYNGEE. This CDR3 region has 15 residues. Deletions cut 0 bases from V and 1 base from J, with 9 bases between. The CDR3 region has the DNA TGTGCCAGCAGCGTAGTGAGCAGTGGCACAGATACGCAGTATTTT. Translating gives CASSVVSSGTDTQYF.

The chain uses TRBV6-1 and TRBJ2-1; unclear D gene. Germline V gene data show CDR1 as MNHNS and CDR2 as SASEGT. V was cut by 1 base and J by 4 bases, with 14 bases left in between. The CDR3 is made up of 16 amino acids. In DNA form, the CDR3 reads TGTGCCAGCAGTGAAGGAGTCTCCTTGAGTTACAATGAGCAGTTCTTC. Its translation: CASSEGVSLSYNEQFF.

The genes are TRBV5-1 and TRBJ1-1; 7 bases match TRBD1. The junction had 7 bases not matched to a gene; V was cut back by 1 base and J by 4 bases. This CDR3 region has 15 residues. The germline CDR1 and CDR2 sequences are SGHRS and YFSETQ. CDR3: CASSLYPGGGTEAFF. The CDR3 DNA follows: TGCGCCAGCAGCTTGTACCCAGGGGGGGGCACTGAAGCTTTCTTT.

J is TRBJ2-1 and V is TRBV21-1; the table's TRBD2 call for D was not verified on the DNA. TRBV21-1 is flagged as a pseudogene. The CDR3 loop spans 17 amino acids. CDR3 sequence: CASRYSVATPSDNEQFF. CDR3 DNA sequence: TGTGCCAGCAGGTATTCGGTAGCTACACCATCCGACAATGAGCAGTTCTTC.

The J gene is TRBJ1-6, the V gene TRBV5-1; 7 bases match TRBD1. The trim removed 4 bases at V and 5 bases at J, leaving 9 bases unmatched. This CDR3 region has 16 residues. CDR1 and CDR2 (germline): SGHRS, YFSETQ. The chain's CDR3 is CASSPGWDSHNSPLHF. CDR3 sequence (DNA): TGCGCCAGCAGCCCTGGGTGGGACAGCCATAATTCACCCCTCCACTTT.

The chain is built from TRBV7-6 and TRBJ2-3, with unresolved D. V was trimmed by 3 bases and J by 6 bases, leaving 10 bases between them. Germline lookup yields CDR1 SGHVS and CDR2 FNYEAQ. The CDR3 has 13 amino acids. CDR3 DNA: TGTGCCAGCAGCTTCACGGGTACGGATACGCAGTATTTT. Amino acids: CASSFTGTDTQYF.

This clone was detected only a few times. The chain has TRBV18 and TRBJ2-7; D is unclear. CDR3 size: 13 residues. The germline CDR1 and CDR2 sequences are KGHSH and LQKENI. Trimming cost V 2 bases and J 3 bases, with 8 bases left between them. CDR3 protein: CASSPGSHYEQYF. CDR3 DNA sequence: TGTGCCAGCTCACCAGGGTCGCACTACGAGCAGTACTTC. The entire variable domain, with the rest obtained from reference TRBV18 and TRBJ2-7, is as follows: NAGVMQNPRHLVRRRGQEARLRCSPMKGHSHVYWYRQLPEEGLKFMVYLQKENIIDESGMPKERFSAEFPKEGPSILRIQQVVRGDSAAYFCASSPGSHYEQYFGPGTRLTVT.

The CDR3 DNA reads as TGTGCCAGCAGCTGGGAGAGTTATGGCTACACCTTC. Its translation is CASSWESYGYTF. The V call is TRBV7-9, the J call TRBJ1-2, with D unresolved. Germline V lookup: CDR1 SEHNR, CDR2 FQNEAQ (reference sequence). The CDR3 loop spans 12 amino acids. The V and J ends lost 4 bases and 5 bases respectively, with 8 bases between them.